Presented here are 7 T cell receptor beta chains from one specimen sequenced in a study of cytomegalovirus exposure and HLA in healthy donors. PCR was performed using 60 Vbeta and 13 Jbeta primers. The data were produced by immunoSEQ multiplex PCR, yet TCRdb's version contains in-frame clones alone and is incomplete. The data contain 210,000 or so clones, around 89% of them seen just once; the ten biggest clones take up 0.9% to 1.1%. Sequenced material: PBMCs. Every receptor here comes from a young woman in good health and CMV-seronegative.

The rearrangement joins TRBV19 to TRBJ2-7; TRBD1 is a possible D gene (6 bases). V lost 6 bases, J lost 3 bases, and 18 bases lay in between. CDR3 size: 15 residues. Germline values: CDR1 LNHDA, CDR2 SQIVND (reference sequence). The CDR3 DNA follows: TGTGCCAGTAGGTCTCAGGGGATCGGCTTCTACGAGCAGTACTTC. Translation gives CASRSQGIGFYEQYF.

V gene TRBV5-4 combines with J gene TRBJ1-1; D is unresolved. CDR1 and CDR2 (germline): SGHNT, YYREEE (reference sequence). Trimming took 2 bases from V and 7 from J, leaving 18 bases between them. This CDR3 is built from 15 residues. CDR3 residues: CASSFPPGASNEAFF. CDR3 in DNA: TGTGCCAGCAGCTTCCCCCCAGGCGCCAGCAATGAAGCTTTCTTT.

The CDR3 bases are TGTGCCAGCACAGACAGAACAGATACGCAGTATTTT. Protein sequence: CASTDRTDTQYF. The V gene is TRBV25-1, the J gene TRBJ2-3, with D tentatively TRBD1 (5 bases). This CDR3 is 12 amino acids long. The ends were cut back, 7 bases at V and 3 bases at J, with 8 bases in the middle. The V gene's germline CDR1 is MGHDK and CDR2 SYGVNS. The full variable domain, in which reference TRBV25-1 and TRBJ2-3 provide the parts outside the CDR3, is EADIYQTPRYLVIGTGKKITLECSQTMGHDKMYWYQQDPGMELHLIHYSYGVNSTEKGDLSSESTVSRIRTEHFPLTLESARPSHTSQYLCASTDRTDTQYFGPGTRLTVL.

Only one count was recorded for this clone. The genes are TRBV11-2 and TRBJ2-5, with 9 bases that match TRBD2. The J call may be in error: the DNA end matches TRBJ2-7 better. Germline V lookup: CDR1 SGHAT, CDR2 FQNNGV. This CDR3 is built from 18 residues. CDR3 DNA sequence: TGTGCCAGCAGTCGAATACCCCAGGCTAGCGGGGTTTCCTACGAGCAGTACTTC. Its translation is CASSRIPQASGVSYEQYF.

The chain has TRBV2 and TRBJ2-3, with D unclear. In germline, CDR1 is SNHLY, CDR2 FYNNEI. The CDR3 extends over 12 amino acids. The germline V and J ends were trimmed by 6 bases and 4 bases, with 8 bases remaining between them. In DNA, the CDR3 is TGTGCCAGCAGGCCTACTCCAGATACGCAGTATTTT. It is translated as CASRPTPDTQYF.

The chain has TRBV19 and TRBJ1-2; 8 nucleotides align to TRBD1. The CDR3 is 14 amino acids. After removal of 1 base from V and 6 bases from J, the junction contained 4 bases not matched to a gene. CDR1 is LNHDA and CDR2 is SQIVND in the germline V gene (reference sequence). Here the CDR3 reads CASSIVGTGHGYTF. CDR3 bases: TGTGCCAGTAGTATAGTGGGGACAGGACATGGCTACACCTTC. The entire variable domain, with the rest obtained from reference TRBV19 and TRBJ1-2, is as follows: DGGITQSPKYLFRKEGQNVTLSCEQNLNHDAMYWYRQDPGQGLRLIYYSQIVNDFQKGDIAEGYSVSREKKESFPLTVTSAQKNPTAFYLCASSIVGTGHGYTFGSGTRLTVV.

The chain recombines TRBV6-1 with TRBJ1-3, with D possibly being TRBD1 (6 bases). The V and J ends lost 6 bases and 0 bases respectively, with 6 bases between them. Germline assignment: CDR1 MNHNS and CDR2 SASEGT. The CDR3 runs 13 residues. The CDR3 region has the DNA TGTGCCAGCAGACAGGGCTCTGGAAACACCATATATTTT. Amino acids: CASRQGSGNTIYF.